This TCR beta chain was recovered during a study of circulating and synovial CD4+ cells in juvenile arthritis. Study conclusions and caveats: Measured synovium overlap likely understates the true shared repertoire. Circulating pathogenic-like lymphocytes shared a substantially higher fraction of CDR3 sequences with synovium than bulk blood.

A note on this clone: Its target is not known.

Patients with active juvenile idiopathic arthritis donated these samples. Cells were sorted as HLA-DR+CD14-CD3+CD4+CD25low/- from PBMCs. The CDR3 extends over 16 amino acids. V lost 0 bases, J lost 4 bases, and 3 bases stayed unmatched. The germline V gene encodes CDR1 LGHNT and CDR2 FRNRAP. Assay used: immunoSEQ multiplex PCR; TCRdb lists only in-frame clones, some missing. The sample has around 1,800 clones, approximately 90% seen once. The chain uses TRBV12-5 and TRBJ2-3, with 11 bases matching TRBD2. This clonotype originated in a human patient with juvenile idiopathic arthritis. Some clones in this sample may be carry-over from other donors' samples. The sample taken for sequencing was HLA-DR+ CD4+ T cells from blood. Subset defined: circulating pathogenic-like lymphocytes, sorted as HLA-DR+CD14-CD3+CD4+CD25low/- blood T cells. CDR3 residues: CASGLVKTSGADTQYF. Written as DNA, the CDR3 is TGTGCTAGTGGTTTGGTAAAGACTAGCGGGGCAGATACGCAGTATTTT.